This TCR beta chain was documented in a study of spatial heterogeneity in lung cancer. This clonotype was recorded at least ten times. What it binds is not known. A single record per CDR3 protein comes from TCRdb applying MiXCR to the 5' RACE reads. The table lists 20,000 to 25,000 distinct CDR3 sequences, around 6% of them singletons, with 10% in the top ten. J gave up 0 bases and V 5 bases, and 13 bases lay outside the gene matches. This CDR3 comprises 20 residues. Germline lookup yields CDR1 SGHTA and CDR2 FQGTGA. Time point specified: sample taken at primary tumor resection. Study results and limitations: Counts of expanded alpha and beta TCRs within tumors tracked the tumor nonsynonymous mutation count.

The receptor was derived from a male donor with early-stage non-small cell lung cancer. The V gene is TRBV7-3, the J gene TRBJ2-1, with 13 bases matching TRBD2. The starting material was lung tumor tissue, obtained at surgery. The CDR3 sequence: CASSPLGLAGALSSYNEQFF. In DNA form, the CDR3 reads TGTGCCAGCAGCCCCCTCGGACTAGCGGGGGCCTTGAGCTCCTACAATGAGCAGTTCTTC.